The rows below give T cell receptor beta chains drawn from one sample of a study of T cell responses to AZD1222 COVID-19 vaccine. Here immunoSEQ multiplex PCR was the method, and the copy in TCRdb shows in-frame clones only, minus some. The data show over 150,000 clones, about 86% seen once. The sample here was peripheral blood, taken 28 days after the second AZD1222 dose. The receptor set was obtained from an adult who received the AZD1222 COVID-19 vaccine. The CDR3 runs from the conserved cysteine through the conserved F or W. A D gene is named only where the DNA matches it firmly. Size tells how often a clone was seen (once, few, many) or the class of an expanded clone, and some rows leave it out.

clone size	V gene	J gene	D gene	CDR3 protein	CDR3 DNA
-	TRBV7-3	TRBJ2-1	-	CASSPQRGNNEQFF	TGTGCCAGCAGCCCTCAAAGGGGCAACAATGAGCAGTTCTTC
-	TRBV13	TRBJ1-3	-	CASGGGNTIYF	TGTGCCAGCGGGGGGGGAAACACCATATATTTT
-	TRBV14	TRBJ1-2	-	CASSQGQNYGYTF	TGTGCCAGCAGCCAAGGACAGAACTATGGCTACACCTTC
-	TRBV6-5	TRBJ1-4	TRBD1	CASSPGTARNEKLFF	TGTGCCAGCAGTCCCGGGACAGCTAGAAATGAAAAACTGTTTTTT
-	TRBV3-1/TRBV3-2	TRBJ2-7	-	CASSQASRSTSYEQYF	TGTGCCAGCAGCCAAGCCTCACGATCTACCTCCTACGAGCAGTACTTC
-	TRBV4-1	TRBJ2-1	-	CASSPRVNEQFF	TGCGCCAGCAGCCCTCGGGTGAATGAGCAGTTCTTC
-	TRBV7-2	TRBJ1-5	-	CASSLAGDSNQPQHF	TGTGCCAGCAGCTTAGCAGGAGATAGCAATCAGCCCCAGCATTTT
-	TRBV19	TRBJ2-3	-	CASSIRGGRDTDTQYF	TGTGCCAGTAGTATCAGGGGGGGCAGGGACACAGATACGCAGTATTTT
-	TRBV4-1	TRBJ1-4	TRBD1	CASSGQGGTDPLGNEKLFF	TGCGCCAGCAGCGGACAAGGTGGGACAGACCCGCTGGGGAATGAAAAACTGTTTTTT
-	TRBV28	TRBJ1-1	TRBD1	CASRSGQGPRTEAFF	TGTGCCAGCAGGTCAGGACAGGGCCCGAGAACTGAAGCTTTCTTT
-	TRBV7-2	TRBJ2-1	TRBD2	CASSSSGGNEQFF	TGTGCCAGCAGCTCCTCGGGGGGCAATGAGCAGTTCTTC
-	TRBV6-5	TRBJ1-4	-	CASSRGTFNEKLFF	TGTGCCAGCAGCCGGGGGACTTTTAATGAAAAACTGTTTTTT
-	TRBV7-3	TRBJ1-2	-	CASQIYGYTF	TGTGCCAGCCAGATCTATGGCTACACCTTC
-	TRBV11-2	TRBJ2-1	TRBD2	CASSRVGTSGVGEQFF	TGTGCCAGCAGCAGGGTTGGGACTAGCGGGGTAGGTGAGCAGTTCTTC
-	TRBV19	TRBJ1-5	-	CASSPVNSNQPQHF	TGTGCCAGTAGTCCGGTTAATAGCAATCAGCCCCAGCATTTT
once	TRBV18	TRBJ1-2	TRBD1	CASSLRQGAGYGYTF	TGTGCCAGCTCGCTTCGACAGGGGGCCGGCTATGGCTACACCTTC
-	TRBV18	TRBJ2-3	TRBD2	CASSPPVAGGTDTQYF	TGTGCCAGCTCACCACCGGTAGCGGGAGGCACAGATACGCAGTATTTT
-	TRBV14	TRBJ2-5	TRBD2	CASSQGIAGDQETQYF	TGTGCCAGCAGCCAAGGGATAGCGGGGGATCAAGAGACCCAGTACTTC
-	TRBV7-9	TRBJ1-1	-	CASSLGTGNTEAFF	TGTGCCAGCAGCTTAGGGACGGGGAACACTGAAGCTTTCTTT
few	TRBV9	TRBJ1-1	-	CASSVAGNTEAFF	TGTGCCAGCAGCGTAGCGGGGAACACTGAAGCTTTCTTT
-	TRBV27	TRBJ1-5	-	CASRLTWSVGGQPQHF	TGTGCCAGCAGACTTACATGGTCCGTTGGGGGACAGCCCCAGCATTTT
-	TRBV4-1	TRBJ1-2	-	CASSQDRGMSYGYTF	TGCGCCAGCAGCCAAGATCGGGGGATGAGCTATGGCTACACCTTC
-	TRBV6-5	TRBJ2-3	-	CASSWSTDTQYF	TGTGCCAGCAGCTGGAGCACAGATACGCAGTATTTT
-	TRBV4-2	TRBJ2-4	TRBD2	CASSQEGTSGGGRPDIQYF	TGTGCCAGCAGCCAAGAAGGGACTAGCGGGGGCGGACGACCGGACATTCAGTACTTC
-	TRBV6-5	TRBJ1-4	-	CASSWKEKLFF	TGTGCCAGCAGTTGGAAAGAAAAACTGTTTTTT
-	TRBV9	TRBJ2-3	-	CASSGLYNTDTQYF	TGTGCCAGCAGTGGACTCTATAATACAGATACGCAGTATTTT
-	TRBV9	TRBJ2-1	TRBD1	CASSVQGAREQFF	TGTGCCAGCAGCGTACAGGGGGCTAGGGAGCAGTTCTTC
-	TRBV6-5	TRBJ1-4	-	CASSYGSVATNEKLFF	TGTGCCAGCAGTTACGGGTCCGTCGCAACTAATGAAAAACTGTTTTTT
-	TRBV10-3	TRBJ2-7	TRBD2	CAISVTSGDQYF	TGTGCCATCAGTGTGACTAGCGGGGATCAGTACTTC
once	TRBV6-6	TRBJ1-2	TRBD1	CASSAQGSGYGYTF	TGTGCCAGCAGTGCACAGGGGAGTGGGTATGGCTACACCTTC
-	TRBV19	TRBJ2-7	-	CASSPLGADYEQYF	TGTGCCAGTAGTCCCTTAGGGGCAGACTACGAGCAGTACTTC
-	TRBV12-3/TRBV12-4	TRBJ2-7	-	CASSLRASYEQYF	TGTGCCAGCAGTCTAAGGGCTTCCTACGAGCAGTACTTC
-	TRBV30	TRBJ1-2	-	CAWSFTGNGYTF	TGTGCCTGGAGTTTTACAGGGAATGGCTACACCTTC
-	TRBV6-2/TRBV6-3	TRBJ2-5	-	CASSQQGRAGETQYF	TGTGCCAGCAGCCAACAGGGGAGGGCCGGGGAGACCCAGTACTTC
-	TRBV10-3	TRBJ1-3	-	CAISESKAGPSGNTIYF	TGTGCCATCAGTGAGTCGAAGGCTGGTCCCTCTGGAAACACCATATATTTT
once	TRBV10-3	TRBJ1-6	TRBD1	CAISESGQGAIENSPLHF	TGTGCCATCAGTGAGTCGGGGCAGGGGGCGATTGAGAATTCACCCCTCCACTTT
-	TRBV2	TRBJ2-1	-	CASSAGGPRSYNEQFF	TGTGCCAGCAGTGCCGGGGGGCCCCGCTCCTACAATGAGCAGTTCTTC
-	TRBV2	TRBJ2-1	TRBD2	CASSENLAGYNEQFF	TGTGCCAGCAGTGAAAACCTAGCGGGCTACAATGAGCAGTTCTTC
-	TRBV10-3	TRBJ2-7	-	CAIRGGLSSYEQYF	TGTGCCATCAGGGGGGGACTTAGCTCCTACGAGCAGTACTTC
-	TRBV24-1	TRBJ2-1	-	CATSPPGAGGVYNEQFF	TGTGCCACCAGCCCCCCCGGAGCGGGTGGGGTCTACAATGAGCAGTTCTTC
-	TRBV19	TRBJ1-1	TRBD1	CASSTDQGAEAFF	TGTGCCAGTAGTACCGATCAGGGGGCTGAAGCTTTCTTT
many	TRBV5-1	TRBJ1-2	TRBD1	CASSGGQRINYGYTF	TGCGCCAGCAGCGGGGGACAGCGCATTAACTATGGCTACACCTTC
-	TRBV7-2	TRBJ2-1	-	CASSLGLGWAEQFF	TGTGCCAGCAGCTTAGGACTAGGTTGGGCTGAGCAGTTCTTC
-	TRBV12-3/TRBV12-4	TRBJ1-2	-	CASSRGTNGYTF	TGTGCCAGCAGTAGGGGGACGAATGGCTACACCTTC
-	TRBV10-1	TRBJ1-1	-	CASSESPGALTEAFF	TGCGCCAGCAGTGAGTCGCCCGGGGCCCTCACTGAAGCTTTCTTT
-	TRBV21-1	TRBJ1-5	-	CASSKDRGSYQPQHF	TGTGCCAGCAGCAAAGATCGGGGGTCGTATCAGCCCCAGCATTTT
-	TRBV4-2	TRBJ2-3	TRBD2	CASSQEGTSGSGTQYF	TGTGCCAGCAGCCAAGAAGGGACTAGCGGGTCGGGTACGCAGTATTTT
-	TRBV18	TRBJ2-6	-	CASSRSASGANVLTF	TGTGCCAGCTCACGTTCGGCTTCTGGGGCCAACGTCCTGACTTTC
once	TRBV6-2/TRBV6-3	TRBJ2-7	-	CASSYSGQGKQYF	TGTGCCAGCAGTTACTCCGGGCAGGGGAAGCAGTACTTC
-	TRBV7-2	TRBJ2-4	TRBD1	CASSQDRGQPNIQYF	TGTGCCAGCAGCCAAGACAGGGGGCAACCAAACATTCAGTACTTC
-	TRBV5-1	TRBJ1-6	-	CASSPELSPTILHF	TGCGCCAGCAGCCCGGAACTCAGTCCTACTATTCTCCACTTT
-	TRBV28	TRBJ2-6	-	CASSLTNSGANVLTF	TGTGCCAGCAGTCTGACGAATTCTGGGGCCAACGTCCTGACTTTC
-	TRBV24-1	TRBJ2-1	-	CATSDLRREQFF	TGTGCCACCAGTGATTTGCGGAGGGAGCAGTTCTTC
-	TRBV7-8	TRBJ2-3	-	CASSSSARTSTDTQYF	TGTGCCAGCAGCTCTAGCGCCAGAACTAGCACAGATACGCAGTATTTT
-	TRBV12-3/TRBV12-4	TRBJ2-3	-	CASSLTPDTQYF	TGTGCCAGCAGCCTTACCCCGGATACGCAGTATTTT
-	TRBV2	TRBJ2-2	TRBD1	CASHRTGPSTGELFF	TGTGCCAGCCACCGGACAGGGCCCTCCACCGGGGAGCTGTTTTTT
-	TRBV6-5	TRBJ1-1	TRBD1	CASSHRQGRNTEAFF	TGTGCCAGCAGTCATCGACAGGGGAGGAACACTGAAGCTTTCTTT
-	TRBV5-1	TRBJ2-2	-	CASRRGRGRGLIANTGELFF	TGCGCCAGCAGAAGAGGCCGGGGGCGGGGGTTAATAGCGAACACCGGGGAGCTGTTTTTT
-	TRBV2	TRBJ2-7	TRBD1	CASSAGTGSYEQYF	TGTGCCAGCAGTGCCGGGACAGGGAGCTACGAGCAGTACTTC